The entry below describes one T cell receptor beta chain. With autoimmune disease history or systemic immunosuppression, patients were excluded. The data were obtained in a study of OX40 agonist ivuxolimab in advanced cancers. On the study more broadly: The dose-escalation cohort had hepatocellular carcinoma, melanoma, renal cell or head and neck cancer. Eligibility rules accepted prior anti-PD-1, anti-PD-L1 or anti-CTLA-4 therapy, and around 40% had some. Three dose-escalation patients had partial responses: one with hepatocellular carcinoma and two with cutaneous melanoma.

This CDR3 region has 14 residues. J gave up 4 bases and V 1 base, and 4 bases lay outside the gene matches. Germline CDR1 GTSNPN, CDR2 SVGIG (reference sequence). Here immunoSEQ multiplex PCR was the method, and the copy in TCRdb shows in-frame clones only, minus some. In the table there are approximately 74,000 clones, about 85% of which are singletons. This chain connects TRBV30 to TRBJ1-5, with 7 nucleotides matching TRBD1. The receptor comes from an adult with an advanced solid tumor such as melanoma, head and neck, liver or kidney cancer. The sequenced sample was CD4+ or CD8+ T cells sorted from blood, obtained in a trial of the OX40 agonist ivuxolimab. The CDR3 protein is CAWSGTGDNQPQHF. Written as DNA, the CDR3 is TGTGCCTGGAGTGGGACAGGTGATAATCAGCCCCAGCATTTT.